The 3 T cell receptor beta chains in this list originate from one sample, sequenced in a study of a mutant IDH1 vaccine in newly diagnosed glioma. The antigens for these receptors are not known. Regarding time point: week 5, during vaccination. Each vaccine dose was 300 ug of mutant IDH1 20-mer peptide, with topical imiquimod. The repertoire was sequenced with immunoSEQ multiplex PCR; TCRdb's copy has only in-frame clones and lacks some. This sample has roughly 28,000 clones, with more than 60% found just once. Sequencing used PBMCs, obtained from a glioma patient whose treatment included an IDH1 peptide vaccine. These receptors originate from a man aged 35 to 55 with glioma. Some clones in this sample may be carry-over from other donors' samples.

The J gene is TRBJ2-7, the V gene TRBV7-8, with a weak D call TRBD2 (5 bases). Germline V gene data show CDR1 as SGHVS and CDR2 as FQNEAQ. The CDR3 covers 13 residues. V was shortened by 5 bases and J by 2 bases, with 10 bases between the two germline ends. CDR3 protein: CASSRGRAYEQYF. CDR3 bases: TGTGCCAGCAGCCGAGGGCGCGCCTACGAGCAGTACTTC. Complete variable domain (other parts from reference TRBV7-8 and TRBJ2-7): GAGVSQSPRYKVAKRGQDVALRCDPISGHVSLFWYQQALGQGPEFLTYFQNEAQLDKSGLPSDRFFAERPEGSVSTLKIQRTQQEDSAVYLCASSRGRAYEQYFGPGTRLTVT.

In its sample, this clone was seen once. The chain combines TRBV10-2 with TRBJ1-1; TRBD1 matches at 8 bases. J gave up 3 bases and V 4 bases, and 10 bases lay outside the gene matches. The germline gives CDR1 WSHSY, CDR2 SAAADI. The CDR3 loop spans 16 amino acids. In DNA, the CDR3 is TGCGCCAGCAGTGGGACAGGGATGAATTTCGACACTGAAGCTTTCTTT. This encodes CASSGTGMNFDTEAFF.

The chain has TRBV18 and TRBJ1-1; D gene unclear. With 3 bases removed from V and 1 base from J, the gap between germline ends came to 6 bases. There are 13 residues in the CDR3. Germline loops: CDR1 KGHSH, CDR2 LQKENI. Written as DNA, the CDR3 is TGTGCCAGCTCACCGGCGGGGAACACTGAAGCTTTCTTT. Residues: CASSPAGNTEAFF.